This passage covers 21 T cell receptor beta chains from one sample sequenced in a study of CD8 T cells in ankylosing spondylitis. TCRdb ran MiXCR on the 5' RACE reads and lists one entry per CDR3 protein. Of about 240,000 distinct CDR3 sequences in the sample, 10% are singletons; the top ten hold about 2.8%. Sequences were obtained from blood, either unsorted or a sorted T cell fraction (not recorded which). All receptors derive from a male donor with ankylosing spondylitis or in good health (not recorded which).

The chain combines TRBV4-1 with TRBJ2-2; 8 bases agree with TRBD1. Germline lookup yields CDR1 MGHRA and CDR2 YSYEKL. The CDR3 is made up of 16 amino acids. Unmatched junction bases numbered 9, after V lost 7 bases and J lost 2 bases. This CDR3 reads CASKALDRVNTGELFF. In DNA form, the CDR3 reads TGCGCCAGCAAAGCATTGGACAGGGTTAACACCGGGGAGCTGTTTTTT.

This clonotype was observed at least ten times. The chain carries TRBV4-1 and TRBJ2-3; no reliable D call. V gave up 0 bases and J gave up 10 bases, with 11 bases separating them. This CDR3 contains 13 residues. Looked up from germline, CDR1 is MGHRA and CDR2 is YSYEKL. The CDR3 loop is CASSQDRPQAQYF. In nucleotides, the CDR3 is TGCGCCAGCAGCCAAGATCGACCACAAGCGCAGTATTTT.

This clonotype was counted ten times or more. Here the CDR3 DNA reads TGTGCCAGCAACTATGGCTACACCTTC. Residues: CASNYGYTF. The chain joins TRBV6-1 to TRBJ1-2; D is undetermined. The germline CDR1 and CDR2 sequences are MNHNS and SASEGT. The CDR3 consists of 9 residues. The ends were cut back, 7 bases at V and 3 bases at J, with 0 bases in the middle.

This chain links TRBV7-7 with TRBJ1-1; D may be TRBD1 (5 bases). V lost 5 bases, J lost 0 bases, and 7 bases lay in between. CDR1 SSHAT and CDR2 FNYEAQ come from the germline V gene (reference sequence). The CDR3 runs to 13 residues. For the CDR3, the DNA is TGTGCCAGCAGCCAGGGTATGAACACTGAAGCTTTCTTT. Residues: CASSQGMNTEAFF.

In its sample, this clonotype was seen a few times. The chain has TRBV18 and TRBJ2-7; D unclear. This CDR3 region has 14 residues. V shed 0 bases and J shed 2 bases, with 8 bases lying between them. Germline V lookup: CDR1 KGHSH, CDR2 LQKENI. The CDR3 loop is CASSPPTGTYEQYF. DNA for the CDR3: TGTGCCAGCTCACCACCAACTGGGACCTACGAGCAGTACTTC.

There are many counts of this clonotype. The chain links TRBV9 to TRBJ2-3; a weak D match, TRBD2 (5 bases). V was pared by 4 bases and J by 2 bases, with 14 bases between. The CDR3 runs 15 residues. Germline V gene sequence: CDR1 SGDLS, CDR2 YYNGEE. CDR3 residues: CASSLEGRDTDTQYF. In DNA form, the CDR3 reads TGTGCCAGCAGCCTCGAGGGAAGGGACACAGATACGCAGTATTTT.

At least ten counts were recorded for this clonotype. The CDR3 reads CGSESSETGELFF. DNA of the CDR3: TGTGGCTCCGAGAGCTCCGAAACCGGGGAGCTGTTTTTT. The rearrangement links TRBV7-9 to TRBJ2-2; D remains unclear. The CDR3 totals 13 residues. Germline lookup yields CDR1 SEHNR and CDR2 FQNEAQ (reference sequence).

This clonotype was counted at least ten times. This chain joins TRBV7-9 and TRBJ1-2; possible D gene TRBD1, 5 bases. V lost 5 bases to trimming and J lost 10 bases, with 14 bases between them. Germline loops: CDR1 SEHNR, CDR2 FQNEAQ (reference sequence). The CDR3 covers 12 residues. The CDR3 sequence is CASSQAGLTYTF. CDR3 bases: TGTGCCAGCAGCCAAGCGGGACTTACCTACACCTTC. Combining the CDR3 with reference TRBV7-9 and TRBJ1-2 gives the whole variable domain DTGVSQNPRHKITKRGQNVTFRCDPISEHNRLYWYRQTLGQGPEFLTYFQNEAQLEKSRLLSDRFSAERPKGSFSTLEIQRTEQGDSAMYLCASSQAGLTYTFGSGTRLTVV.

This clonotype was seen ten or more times. The chain employs TRBV12-3 or TRBV12-4 and TRBJ2-1, with D possibly matching TRBD2 (6 bases). Trimming shortened V by 8 bases and J by 7 bases, and 9 bases separated the two germline ends. CDR3 length: 11 residues. CDR3 residues: CASSEGNEQFF. In DNA, the CDR3 is TGTGCCAGCTCGGAGGGGAATGAGCAGTTCTTC.

The sample holds many counts of this clonotype. The chain is built from TRBV18 and TRBJ2-7, with 7 positions matching TRBD1. The CDR3 is 14 amino acids. V lost 4 bases to trimming and J lost 2 bases; unmatched junction nucleotides: 5. Germline V CDR1 and CDR2: KGHSH, LQKENI. DNA of the CDR3: TGTGCCAGCTCACTCCGGGACAGAACCTACGAGCAGTACTTC. Protein: CASSLRDRTYEQYF.

In its sample, this clonotype was seen many times. CDR3 region: CSARALGPDTQYF. The CDR3 region has the DNA TGCAGTGCTAGAGCCCTAGGTCCCGATACGCAGTATTTT. This chain connects TRBV20-1 to TRBJ2-3; no firm D call. The CDR3 loop spans 13 amino acids. Trimming shortened V by 1 base and J by 6 bases, and 11 bases separated the two germline ends. Germline assignment: CDR1 DFQATT and CDR2 SNEGSKA (reference sequence).

This clonotype was seen repeatedly, ten times or more. The chain combines TRBV12-3 or TRBV12-4 with TRBJ2-1; D tentatively fits TRBD1 or TRBD2 (6 bases each). V lost 8 bases and J 2 bases, leaving 16 bases between the germline ends. This CDR3 is 15 amino acids long. The CDR3 sequence is CASGGQRAAYNEQFF. The CDR3 DNA reads TGTGCCAGCGGGGGGCAGAGAGCGGCCTACAATGAGCAGTTCTTC.

There are a few counts of this clonotype. This CDR3 is CASSEIGSSYEQYF. The CDR3 DNA sequence: TGTGCCAGCAGTGAAATTGGGAGCTCCTACGAGCAGTACTTC. The genes are TRBV6-1 and TRBJ2-7; TRBD2 is a possible D gene (5 bases). The germline V gene has CDR1 MNHNS and CDR2 SASEGT. This CDR3 is built from 14 residues. Trimming shortened V by 2 bases and J by 0 bases, and 8 bases separated the two germline ends.

J is TRBJ2-5 and V is TRBV6-1; unclear D gene. CDR1 and CDR2 (germline): MNHNS, SASEGT. Trimming removed 5 bases from V and 0 bases from J, with 13 bases in between. The CDR3 length is 15 residues. CDR3 residues: CASSLRQTYQETQYF. CDR3 nucleotide sequence: TGTGCCAGCAGTCTTCGCCAGACGTACCAAGAGACCCAGTACTTC.

This clonotype was found many times. V gene TRBV18 combines with J gene TRBJ2-5; no definite D call. V lost 4 bases and J 5 bases, leaving 11 bases between the germline ends. The CDR3 sequence is 13 residues long. Looked up from germline, CDR1 is KGHSH and CDR2 is LQKENI. CDR3 residues: CASSLGIAETQYF. The CDR3 DNA sequence: TGTGCCAGCTCACTGGGAATAGCTGAGACCCAGTACTTC.

Regarding this clonotype: A much more abundant neighbour one base away suggests this may be a read error. The chain has TRBV20-1 and TRBJ2-5; D is unresolved. The CDR3 extends over 13 amino acids. Germline V CDR1 and CDR2: DFQATT, SNEGSKA (reference sequence). The CDR3 DNA sequence: TGCAGTGCTAGAGGGACCGGCCAAGAGAACCAGTACTTC. Its translation: CSARGTGQENQYF.

This clonotype was counted ten times or more. The chain uses TRBV20-1 and TRBJ1-1; TRBD1 aligns across 8 bases. There are 14 residues in the CDR3. With 0 bases clipped from V and 3 bases from J, the junction kept 3 bases outside the gene matches. Germline lookup yields CDR1 DFQATT and CDR2 SNEGSKA (reference sequence). CDR3 DNA: TGCAGTGCTAGAGATCCACAGGGGGACACTGAAGCTTTCTTT. Its translation is CSARDPQGDTEAFF.

V usage is TRBV7-9 and J usage is TRBJ1-1; the D gene is possibly TRBD1 (5 bases). This CDR3 contains 16 residues. Germline CDR1 and CDR2: SEHNR and FQNEAQ (reference sequence). The V end lost 5 bases, the J end lost 0 bases, and 16 bases lay between the germline ends. The CDR3 protein is CASSQAVGRVNTEAFF. In nucleotides, the CDR3 is TGTGCCAGCAGCCAAGCAGTGGGGCGGGTGAACACTGAAGCTTTCTTT.

This clonotype was found a few times. CDR3 sequence: CSAPWTGLKTQYF. The CDR3 bases are TGCAGTGCCCCTTGGACAGGGCTGAAGACCCAGTACTTC. The chain couples TRBV20-1 to TRBJ2-5; 8 positions match TRBD1. V gave up 6 bases and J gave up 6 bases; unmatched junction bases: 9. The germline gives CDR1 DFQATT, CDR2 SNEGSKA (reference sequence). The CDR3 is 13 residues long.

This clonotype was observed a few times. This chain joins TRBV30 and TRBJ1-1; D is unclear. Between the trimmed V and J ends, which lost 4 bases and 3 bases, there was a span of 6 bases. CDR1 is GTSNPN and CDR2 is SVGIG in the germline V gene (reference sequence). This CDR3 contains 11 residues. CDR3 in amino acids: CAWNRDTEAFF. In nucleotides, the CDR3 is TGTGCCTGGAATCGAGACACTGAAGCTTTCTTT.

The table lists this clonotype with a few counts. This chain links TRBV24-1 with TRBJ2-3, with 9 bases that match TRBD1. CDR1 is KGHDR, CDR2 SFDVKD, per germline. The CDR3 totals 15 residues. J lost 5 bases, V lost 2 bases, and 4 bases had no gene match. As DNA, the CDR3 is TGTGCCACCAGTGATTACCGGGACAGGGAAGATACGCAGTATTTT. Its protein product is CATSDYRDREDTQYF.